These 29 T cell receptor beta chains were all obtained from the same sample, sequenced in a study of T-cell memory formation after mild COVID-19. TCRdb fed the 5' RACE reads into MiXCR, producing one record per CDR3 protein. The repertoire includes 140,000 or so distinct CDR3 sequences, around 15% of them detected once, and under 30% sits in the top ten. The sample was PBMCs or a T cell subset sorted from them (not recorded which). The receptors were gathered from an adult woman who had mild COVID-19 (a few samples of this study predate the infection). Cell type and time point are not known.

This clonotype appeared a single time. The chain joins TRBV9 to TRBJ2-7; 9 bases are shared with TRBD1. The ends lost 3 bases at V and 5 bases at J; junction bases unmatched: 9. The CDR3 sequence is 15 residues long. CDR1 and CDR2 from the germline V gene are SGDLS and YYNGEE. The CDR3 spells CASSAPGTGLNEQYF. The CDR3 bases are TGTGCCAGCAGCGCCCCCGGGACAGGGCTCAACGAGCAGTACTTC.

The CDR3 loop is CASSLLWPTGVSSYEQYF. DNA for the CDR3: TGTGCCAGCAGCTTGTTGTGGCCGACAGGGGTAAGCTCCTACGAGCAGTACTTC. The chain links TRBV5-5 to TRBJ2-7; TRBD1 aligns across 8 bases. After removal of 1 base from V and 0 bases from J, the junction contained 12 bases not matched to a gene. Germline-derived CDR1 and CDR2 are SGHKS and YYEKEE (reference sequence). The CDR3 extends over 18 amino acids.

This clonotype has at least ten counts. The rearrangement uses TRBV5-1 and TRBJ2-4; D is undetermined. This CDR3 region has 15 residues. Germline values: CDR1 SGHRS, CDR2 YFSETQ. V lost 3 bases and J lost 0, with 10 bases in between. The DNA of the CDR3 is TGCGCCAGCAGCTCCCCCGATCTAGCCAAAAACATTCAGTACTTC. Translated: CASSSPDLAKNIQYF.

This chain uses TRBV5-4 with TRBJ1-2; D unclear. V was pared by 0 bases and J by 6 bases, with 21 bases between. Germline V CDR1 and CDR2: SGHNT, YYREEE (reference sequence). The CDR3 contains 17 residues. CDR3 sequence reads: CASSLAAGPSWFNGYTF. Here the CDR3 DNA reads TGTGCCAGCAGCTTGGCAGCGGGCCCATCCTGGTTTAATGGCTACACCTTC.

This clonotype was seen a handful of times. The chain recombines TRBV7-9 with TRBJ1-1; D is unclear. The length of the CDR3 is 12 residues. CDR1 and CDR2 (germline): SEHNR, FQNEAQ (reference sequence). Trimming removed 5 bases from V and 7 bases from J, with 11 bases in between. The CDR3 protein is CASSTQVGEAFF. The CDR3 DNA reads TGTGCCAGCAGCACCCAGGTGGGTGAAGCTTTCTTT.

This clonotype was detected a few times. The V gene is TRBV29-1, the J gene TRBJ2-1; 9 nucleotides align to TRBD1. CDR1 SQVTM and CDR2 ANQGSEA come from the germline V gene. The CDR3 covers 14 residues. The V segment lost 7 bases and the J segment 2 bases; nucleotides outside the gene matches: 6. In nucleotides, the CDR3 is TGCAGCGGGGGGACAGGGAGTACCTACAATGAGCAGTTCTTC. It codes for CSGGTGSTYNEQFF.

The CDR3 region is CASSQDRTGGEKLFF. The CDR3 coding sequence is TGCGCCAGCAGCCAAGATCGGACAGGGGGGGAAAAACTGTTTTTT. The V and J genes are TRBV4-1 and TRBJ1-4; 10 bases agree with TRBD1. V dropped 0 bases and J dropped 8; count of bases not matched to a gene: 3. Germline assignment: CDR1 MGHRA and CDR2 YSYEKL. The CDR3 length is 15 residues.

The chain is built from TRBV29-1 and TRBJ1-1; D perhaps matches TRBD1 (6 bases). The CDR3 spans 15 residues. Looked up from germline, CDR1 is SQVTM and CDR2 is ANQGSEA. V shed 7 bases and J shed 5 bases, with 23 bases lying between them. CDR3 amino acids: CSAYTLGQGWTEAFF. The CDR3 DNA sequence: TGCAGCGCTTACACACTCGGGCAGGGGTGGACTGAAGCTTTCTTT.

This clonotype was counted between two and nine times. The chain joins TRBV4-1 to TRBJ1-1; D might be TRBD1 (5 bases). The CDR3 sequence is 18 residues long. Germline V CDR1 and CDR2: MGHRA, YSYEKL. V was shortened by 0 bases and J by 2 bases, with 19 bases between the two germline ends. The CDR3 DNA follows: TGCGCCAGCAGCCAAGATCCAGGGCCGGGGGGACCTAACACTGAAGCTTTCTTT. Translated, it gives CASSQDPGPGGPNTEAFF.

There are many counts of this clonotype. The V gene is TRBV4-1, the J gene TRBJ2-1; TRBD2 matches 8 bases. Germline CDR1 and CDR2: MGHRA and YSYEKL. Trimming cost V 0 bases and J 4 bases; bases outside gene matches: 11. The CDR3 loop spans 18 amino acids. The CDR3 is CASSQDGGGPWLYNEQFF. CDR3 sequence (DNA): TGCGCCAGCAGCCAAGATGGCGGGGGGCCGTGGCTGTACAATGAGCAGTTCTTC.

This clonotype was recorded a few times. The chain links TRBV24-1 to TRBJ2-1; 10 bases match TRBD1. This CDR3 region has 15 residues. Trimming cost V 5 bases and J 4 bases; bases outside gene matches: 4. From germline, CDR1 is KGHDR and CDR2 SFDVKD. CDR3 sequence reads: CATSARDRGYNEQFF. CDR3 sequence (DNA): TGTGCCACCAGTGCCCGGGACAGGGGTTACAATGAGCAGTTCTTC.

The gene calls are TRBV10-3 and TRBJ2-7; maybe TRBD2 (6 bases). The CDR3 length is 16 residues. Germline CDR1 is ENHRY and CDR2 is SYGVKD. V lost 4 bases and J lost 1, with 17 bases in between. The CDR3: CAISGGAGTLSYEQYF. The CDR3, as DNA: TGTGCCATCAGTGGGGGAGCCGGGACTTTATCCTACGAGCAGTACTTC.

CDR3 DNA sequence: TGTGCCAGCAGCTACCGGGGCGATCAGCCCCAGCATTTT. Encoded protein: CASSYRGDQPQHF. The chain joins TRBV7-2 to TRBJ1-5; maybe TRBD1 (5 bases). This CDR3 spans 13 amino acids. V lost 4 bases and J 5 bases, leaving 9 bases between the germline ends. Germline lookup yields CDR1 SGHTA and CDR2 FQGNSA.

This clonotype was seen once. This rearrangement joins TRBV3-1 to TRBJ2-5; the D is unclear. The CDR3 contains 15 residues. Germline-derived CDR1 and CDR2 are LGHDT and YNNKEL (reference sequence). The ends were cut back, 1 base at V and 0 bases at J, with 9 bases in the middle. CDR3 sequence: CASSQVTWYQETQYF. The CDR3 nucleotides are TGTGCCAGCAGCCAAGTAACGTGGTACCAAGAGACCCAGTACTTC.

V is TRBV10-3 and J is TRBJ2-1, with a possible D match to TRBD1 (5 bases). The V end lost 2 bases, the J end lost 1 base, and 12 bases lay between the germline ends. This CDR3 has 16 residues. Germline V gene sequence: CDR1 ENHRY, CDR2 SYGVKD. DNA for the CDR3: TGTGCCATCAGTGAGAATACAGGTCGATCCTACAATGAGCAGTTCTTC. Protein sequence: CAISENTGRSYNEQFF.

The rearrangement links TRBV5-1 to TRBJ1-2; possible D gene TRBD1, 6 bases. The CDR3 runs 16 residues. V lost 0 bases, J lost 5 bases, and 17 bases lay in between. Per germline, CDR1 SGHRS and CDR2 YFSETQ. For the CDR3, the DNA is TGCGCCAGCAGCTTGGCCACAGGGACGCGGCCTTATGGCTACACCTTC. Translation: CASSLATGTRPYGYTF.

This chain joins TRBV28 and TRBJ1-4; D not certain. Germline V gene lookup returns CDR1 MDHEN and CDR2 SYDVKM. Trimming stripped 3 bases from V and 7 bases from J, with 15 bases between. This CDR3 contains 15 residues. CDR3 amino acids: CASSLTVDRGEKLFF. For the CDR3, the DNA is TGTGCCAGCAGTTTGACCGTCGATCGGGGTGAAAAACTGTTTTTT.

V is TRBV2 and J is TRBJ1-5; maybe TRBD1 (6 bases). V gave up 4 bases and J gave up 4 bases, with 14 bases separating them. The CDR3 covers 15 residues. The germline V gene has CDR1 SNHLY and CDR2 FYNNEI. The CDR3 reads CASSAAITGNQPQHF. The DNA of the CDR3 is TGTGCCAGCAGTGCCGCAATTACAGGGAATCAGCCCCAGCATTTT.

This clonotype has only a few counts. In nucleotides, the CDR3 is TGTGCCAGCAGCTTAATGGGTGGCGAGAACACTGAAGCTTTCTTT. Its translation is CASSLMGGENTEAFF. The J gene is TRBJ1-1, the V gene TRBV7-3; the D is unclear. Per germline, CDR1 SGHTA and CDR2 FQGTGA. The CDR3 totals 15 residues. Trimming cost V 1 base and J 1 base, with 10 bases left between them.

This chain connects TRBV24-1 to TRBJ2-7, with 7 nucleotides matching TRBD2. V was pared by 4 bases and J by 3 bases, with 5 bases of the junction left unmatched. The CDR3 is 14 residues long. The V gene's germline CDR1 is KGHDR and CDR2 SFDVKD. The CDR3 nucleotides are TGTGCCACCAGTGAGGGGGGAGGGATCTACGAGCAGTACTTC. Amino acids: CATSEGGGIYEQYF.

The chain uses TRBV27 and TRBJ2-1, with D possibly matching TRBD1 (6 bases). V gave up 6 bases and J gave up 4 bases, with 22 bases separating them. Germline V gene sequence: CDR1 MNHEY, CDR2 SMNVEV (reference sequence). The CDR3 totals 17 residues. The CDR3, as DNA: TGTGCCAGCAGCGAGGACGGAACCATAAGGGGGTACAATGAGCAGTTCTTC. Its translation: CASSEDGTIRGYNEQFF.

This rearrangement joins TRBV13 to TRBJ2-5; weak D call: TRBD1 (5 bases). V lost 0 bases and J 7 bases, leaving 18 bases between the germline ends. The germline V gene has CDR1 PRHDT and CDR2 FYEKMQ (reference sequence). The length of the CDR3 is 16 residues. CDR3 nucleotides: TGTGCCAGCAGCTTAGGTGGAACAGGCCCCTGGGCGACCCAGTACTTC. Its protein is CASSLGGTGPWATQYF.

The chain uses TRBV15 and TRBJ1-5; D remains ambiguous. V lost 4 bases, J lost 1 base, and 5 bases lay in between. The germline V gene has CDR1 LNHNV and CDR2 YYDKDF (reference sequence). This CDR3 contains 13 residues. CDR3 DNA sequence: TGTGCCACCAGCATTAAGAGCAATCAGCCCCAGCATTTT. It codes for CATSIKSNQPQHF.

The chain employs TRBV5-1 and TRBJ2-1; D gene ambiguous. Trimming cost V 4 bases and J 9 bases, with 14 bases left between them. The CDR3 has 13 amino acids. From germline, CDR1 is SGHRS and CDR2 YFSETQ. The CDR3 here is CASSPRGGSEQFF. CDR3 bases: TGCGCCAGCAGCCCCAGAGGCGGTTCTGAGCAGTTCTTC.

The chain uses TRBV10-3 and TRBJ2-2; D not resolved. This CDR3 has 14 residues. Per germline, CDR1 ENHRY and CDR2 SYGVKD. With 7 bases removed from V and 1 base from J, the gap between germline ends came to 10 bases. CDR3 sequence reads: CAIKSDVNTGELFF. The CDR3 DNA follows: TGTGCCATCAAGTCTGATGTGAACACCGGGGAGCTGTTTTTT.

This clonotype was found a few times. J is TRBJ2-1 and V is TRBV24-1, with 9 bases matching TRBD2. Unmatched junction bases numbered 9, after V lost 4 bases and J lost 0 bases. Germline values: CDR1 KGHDR, CDR2 SFDVKD. The CDR3 totals 18 residues. The CDR3 protein is CATSDPFASGDSYNEQFF. CDR3 nucleotides: TGTGCCACCAGTGACCCATTCGCTAGCGGGGACTCCTACAATGAGCAGTTCTTC.

This clonotype was seen a handful of times. The chain is built from TRBV7-8 and TRBJ1-2, with 7 bases identical to TRBD1. J was trimmed by 5 bases and V by 5 bases; bases with no gene match: 11. Germline-derived CDR1 and CDR2 are SGHVS and FQNEAQ. The CDR3 totals 15 residues. CDR3 DNA: TGTGCCAGCAGCCCAGGGACAGCGGGAATGTATGGCTACACCTTC. This sequence encodes CASSPGTAGMYGYTF.

This clonotype came up a few times. V is TRBV7-6 and J is TRBJ2-7, with D maybe TRBD2 (6 bases). CDR1 SGHVS and CDR2 FNYEAQ come from the germline V gene. This CDR3 contains 14 residues. The V end lost 5 bases, the J end lost 3 bases, and 14 bases lay between the germline ends. The CDR3 loop reads CASSPGDENYEQYF. As DNA, the CDR3 is TGTGCCAGCAGCCCGGGGGACGAGAACTACGAGCAGTACTTC.

This clonotype was observed a handful of times. The J gene is TRBJ2-3, the V gene TRBV24-1, with TRBD2 matching 7 bases. CDR1 and CDR2 (germline): KGHDR, SFDVKD. The J segment lost 2 bases and the V segment lost 4 bases, leaving 8 bases of the junction unmatched. The CDR3 is 16 residues long. CDR3 residues: CATSERDYRYTDTQYF. The DNA of the CDR3 is TGTGCCACCAGTGAGCGGGACTACAGATACACAGATACGCAGTATTTT.